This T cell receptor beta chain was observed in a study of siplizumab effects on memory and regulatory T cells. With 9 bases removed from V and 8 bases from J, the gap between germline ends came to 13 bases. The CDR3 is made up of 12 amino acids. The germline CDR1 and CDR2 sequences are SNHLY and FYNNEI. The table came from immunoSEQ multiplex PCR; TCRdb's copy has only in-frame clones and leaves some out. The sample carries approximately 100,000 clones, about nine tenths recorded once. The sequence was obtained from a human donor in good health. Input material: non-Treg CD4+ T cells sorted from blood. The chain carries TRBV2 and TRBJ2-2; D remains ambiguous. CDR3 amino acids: CARNYYGGELFF. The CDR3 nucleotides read TGTGCCAGGAACTATTACGGGGGGGAGCTGTTTTTT. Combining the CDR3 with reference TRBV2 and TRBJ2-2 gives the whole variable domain EPEVTQTPSHQVTQMGQEVILRCVPISNHLYFYWYRQILGQKVEFLVSFYNNEISEKSEIFDDQFSVERPDGSNFTLKIRSTKLEDSAMYFCARNYYGGELFFGEGSRLTVL.